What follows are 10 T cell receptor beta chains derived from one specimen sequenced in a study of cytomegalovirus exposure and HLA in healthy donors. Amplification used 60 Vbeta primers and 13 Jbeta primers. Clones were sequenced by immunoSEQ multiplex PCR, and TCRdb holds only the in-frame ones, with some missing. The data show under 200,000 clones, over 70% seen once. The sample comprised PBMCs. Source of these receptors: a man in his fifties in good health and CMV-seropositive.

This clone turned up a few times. The CDR3 protein is CASSPTGLYSPLHF. CDR3 coding DNA: TGTGCCAGCAGCCCGACAGGGCTGTATTCACCCCTCCACTTT. V gene TRBV27 combines with J gene TRBJ1-6; 7 positions match TRBD1. The CDR3 is 14 amino acids. Germline assignment: CDR1 MNHEY and CDR2 SMNVEV (reference sequence). V shed 6 bases, J shed 8 bases, and the junction held 7 bases outside the gene matches.

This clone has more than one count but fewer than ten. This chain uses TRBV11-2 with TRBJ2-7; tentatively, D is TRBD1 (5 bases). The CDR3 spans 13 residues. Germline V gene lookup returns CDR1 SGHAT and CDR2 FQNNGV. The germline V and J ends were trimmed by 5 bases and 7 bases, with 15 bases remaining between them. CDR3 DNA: TGTGCCAGCAGCCTTGGGGCCGCCAAGGAGCAGTACTTC. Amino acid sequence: CASSLGAAKEQYF.

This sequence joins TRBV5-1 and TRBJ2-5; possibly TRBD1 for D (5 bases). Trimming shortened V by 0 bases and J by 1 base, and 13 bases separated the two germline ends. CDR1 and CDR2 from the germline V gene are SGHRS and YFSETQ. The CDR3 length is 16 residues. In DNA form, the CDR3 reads TGCGCCAGCAGCTTGGAGGGGCGCCACCTCCAAGAGACCCAGTACTTC. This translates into CASSLEGRHLQETQYF. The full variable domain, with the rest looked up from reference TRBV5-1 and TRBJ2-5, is KAGVTQTPRYLIKTRGQQVTLSCSPISGHRSVSWYQQTPGQGLQFLFEYFSETQRNKGNFPGRFSGRQFSNSRSEMNVSTLELGDSALYLCASSLEGRHLQETQYFGPGTRLLVL.

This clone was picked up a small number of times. The CDR3 loop is CASRTGSSGANVLTF. For the CDR3, the DNA is TGTGCCAGCAGGACAGGGTCCTCTGGGGCCAACGTCCTGACTTTC. The chain is built from TRBV6-5 and TRBJ2-6, with 7 bases aligning to TRBD1. Germline V gene sequence: CDR1 MNHEY, CDR2 SVGAGI. The CDR3 contains 15 residues. The V segment lost 6 bases and the J segment 0 bases; nucleotides outside the gene matches: 2.

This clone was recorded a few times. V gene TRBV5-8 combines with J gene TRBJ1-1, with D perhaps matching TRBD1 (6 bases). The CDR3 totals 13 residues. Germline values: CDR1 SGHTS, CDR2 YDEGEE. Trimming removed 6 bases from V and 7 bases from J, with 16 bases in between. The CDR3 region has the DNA TGTGCCAGCATTCATGGGGGGGGGCTTGAAGCTTTCTTT. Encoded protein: CASIHGGGLEAFF.

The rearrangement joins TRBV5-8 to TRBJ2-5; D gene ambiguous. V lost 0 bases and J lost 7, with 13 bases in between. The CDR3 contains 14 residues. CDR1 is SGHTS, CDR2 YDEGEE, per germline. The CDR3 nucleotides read TGTGCCAGCAGCTTGGTGCTACTGGTTTGGACCCAGTACTTC. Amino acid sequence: CASSLVLLVWTQYF.

The CDR3 DNA reads TGCGCCAGCAGCTTGGCTAGCGGGTCCTACGAGCAGTACTTC. The encoded protein is CASSLASGSYEQYF. V and J are TRBV5-1 and TRBJ2-7, with 8 bases matching TRBD2. In germline, CDR1 is SGHRS, CDR2 YFSETQ. The CDR3 length is 14 residues. The V and J ends lost 0 bases and 1 base, in that order; junction bases with no gene match: 0.

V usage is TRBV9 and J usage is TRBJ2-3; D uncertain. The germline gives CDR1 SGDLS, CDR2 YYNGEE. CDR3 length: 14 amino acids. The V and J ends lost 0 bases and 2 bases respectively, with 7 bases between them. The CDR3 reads CASSVVAITDTQYF. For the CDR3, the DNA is TGTGCCAGCAGCGTAGTAGCAATCACAGATACGCAGTATTTT.

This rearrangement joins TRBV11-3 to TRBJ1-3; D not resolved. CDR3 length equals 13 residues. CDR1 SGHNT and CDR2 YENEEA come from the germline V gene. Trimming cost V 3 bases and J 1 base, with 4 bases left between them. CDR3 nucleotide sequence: TGTGCCAGCAGCTTTCCGTCTGGAAACACCATATATTTT. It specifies CASSFPSGNTIYF.

The CDR3 region has the DNA TGCGCCAGCAGCTTGTCCGAGACAGGGGGTGGCTACACCTTC. Protein sequence: CASSLSETGGGYTF. This chain links TRBV5-1 with TRBJ1-2; 9 bases are a match to TRBD1. The CDR3 is made up of 14 amino acids. The germline V gene has CDR1 SGHRS and CDR2 YFSETQ. Trimming cost V 1 base and J 7 bases; bases outside gene matches: 5.